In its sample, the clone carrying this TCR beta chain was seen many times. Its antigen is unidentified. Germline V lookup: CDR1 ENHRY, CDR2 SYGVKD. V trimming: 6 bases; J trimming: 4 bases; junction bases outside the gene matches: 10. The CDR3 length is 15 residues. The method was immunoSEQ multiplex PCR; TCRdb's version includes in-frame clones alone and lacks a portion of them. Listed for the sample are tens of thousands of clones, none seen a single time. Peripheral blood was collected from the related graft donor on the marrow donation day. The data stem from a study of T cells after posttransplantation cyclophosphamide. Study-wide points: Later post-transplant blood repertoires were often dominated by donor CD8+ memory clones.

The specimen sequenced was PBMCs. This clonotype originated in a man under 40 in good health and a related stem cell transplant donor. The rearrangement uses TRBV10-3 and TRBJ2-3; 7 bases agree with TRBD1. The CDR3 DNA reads TGTGCCATCAGCAAGACAGGGAATTCGGCAGATACGCAGTATTTT. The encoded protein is CAISKTGNSADTQYF.